This TCR beta chain appears in the sequencing data of a study of T cell responses to AZD1222 COVID-19 vaccine. Study information: Pooling was applied to second doses at about 4 or about 12 weeks.

Note on this clone: Antigen specificity is unknown.

General observations from the study: The sample set comprised mostly white British donors with more females, and clonal diversity was possibly underestimated. Scientists sampled the repertoires only once the peak T cell response had passed.

CDR1 is MNHEY and CDR2 is SVGAGI in the germline V gene. The V segment lost 5 bases and the J segment 0 bases; nucleotides outside the gene matches: 5. CDR3 length equals 15 residues. The repertoire was sequenced with immunoSEQ multiplex PCR; TCRdb's copy has only in-frame clones and lacks some. The sample shows fewer than 120,000 clones, roughly 90% of them seen only once. Sample: peripheral blood, taken on day 0 of AZD1222 vaccination. The TCR comes from an adult in good health. The rearrangement links TRBV6-5 to TRBJ1-2; 8 nucleotides agree with TRBD1. The CDR3 coding sequence is TGTGCCAGCAGTCTCGACAGGGGACCTAACTATGGCTACACCTTC. Translated: CASSLDRGPNYGYTF.